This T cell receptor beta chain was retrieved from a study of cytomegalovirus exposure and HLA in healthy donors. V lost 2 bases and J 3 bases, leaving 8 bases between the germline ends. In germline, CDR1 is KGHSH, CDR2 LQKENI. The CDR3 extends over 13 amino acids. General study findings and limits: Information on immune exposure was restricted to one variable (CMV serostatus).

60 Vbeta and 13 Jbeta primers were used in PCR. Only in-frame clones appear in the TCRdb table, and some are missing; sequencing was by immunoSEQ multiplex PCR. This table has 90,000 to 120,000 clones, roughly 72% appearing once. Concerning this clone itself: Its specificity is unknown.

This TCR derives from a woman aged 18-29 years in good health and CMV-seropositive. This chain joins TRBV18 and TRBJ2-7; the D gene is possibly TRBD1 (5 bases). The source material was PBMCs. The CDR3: CASSPKQDYEQYF. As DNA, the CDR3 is TGTGCCAGCTCACCAAAACAGGACTACGAGCAGTACTTC.